This T cell receptor (beta chain) was retrieved from a study of yellow fever vaccine responses in identical twins. Study-level points and caveats: Twin vaccine T cell responses reportedly seemed partly convergent, partly personalized.

CDR3 length: 15 amino acids. The germline CDR1 and CDR2 sequences are MNHEY and SMNVEV (reference sequence). Germline trimming cut 2 bases from V and 8 bases from J; bases unmatched to any gene: 6. From the RT-PCR reads, TCRdb called clonotypes with MiXCR, one entry per CDR3 protein. The data show fewer than 4,500 distinct CDR3 sequences, roughly 85% seen once. A word on this clonotype: Its antigen is unidentified.

This clonotype was obtained from a woman aged 18-29 years who received the yellow fever vaccine. The genes are TRBV27 and TRBJ2-1; 10 bases line up with TRBD2. Here the sequenced sample was T cells from blood (PBMCs), unsorted or a sorted subset (not recorded which), taken before or after yellow fever vaccination (not recorded which). The CDR3 nucleotides are TGTGCCAGCAGTTTAGGCACTAGCGGGATGGATGAGCAGTTCTTC. Translation: CASSLGTSGMDEQFF.